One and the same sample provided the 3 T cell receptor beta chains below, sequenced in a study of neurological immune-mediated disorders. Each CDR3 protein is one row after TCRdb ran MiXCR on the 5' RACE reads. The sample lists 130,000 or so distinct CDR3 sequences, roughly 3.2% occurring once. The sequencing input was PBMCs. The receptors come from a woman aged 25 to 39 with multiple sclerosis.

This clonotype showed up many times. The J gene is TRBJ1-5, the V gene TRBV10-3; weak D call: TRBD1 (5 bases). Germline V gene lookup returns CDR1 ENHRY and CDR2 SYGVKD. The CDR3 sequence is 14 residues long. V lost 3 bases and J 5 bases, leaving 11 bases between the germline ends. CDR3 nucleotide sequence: TGTGCCATCAGTGAAGACAGTTACTATCAGCCCCAGCATTTT. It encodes CAISEDSYYQPQHF.

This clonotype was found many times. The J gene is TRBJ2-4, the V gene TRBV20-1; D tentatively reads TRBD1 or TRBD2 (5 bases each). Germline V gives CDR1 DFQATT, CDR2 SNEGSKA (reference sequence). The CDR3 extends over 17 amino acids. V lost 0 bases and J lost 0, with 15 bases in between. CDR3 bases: TGCAGTGCTAGAGACACCGGGACGGAGGTAGCCAAAAACATTCAGTACTTC. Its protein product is CSARDTGTEVAKNIQYF.

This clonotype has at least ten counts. CDR3 coding DNA: TGTGCCAGCAGTGGACAGGGGGGAAAAAGCAATCAGCCCCAGCATTTT. Translated, it gives CASSGQGGKSNQPQHF. V usage is TRBV12-3 or TRBV12-4 and J usage is TRBJ1-5; 10 bases fit TRBD1. CDR3 length: 16 residues. The junction had 5 bases not matched to a gene; V was cut back by 5 bases and J by 1 base.